The 14 T cell receptor beta chains below come from one sample, sequenced in a study of blood T cells in healthy people across ages. The authors ran a second PCR of roughly 6 to 12 cycles using a sample-barcoded 5' primer and a J-beta primer mix. Each CDR3 protein is one row after TCRdb ran MiXCR on the 5' RACE reads. The table shows 910,000 or so distinct CDR3 sequences, with 45% to 60% occurring only once. Sequencing was done on a sample of blood. The receptors stem from a woman aged 60 to 75 in good health.

The CDR3, as DNA: TGTGCCAGCAGCCGAACCGGGACAGGGTACAACGAGCAGTACTTC. Translation gives CASSRTGTGYNEQYF. V gene TRBV4-2 combines with J gene TRBJ2-7; 9 nucleotides agree with TRBD1. With 4 bases clipped from V and 5 bases from J, the junction kept 9 bases outside the gene matches. The germline CDR1 and CDR2 sequences are LGHNA and YNFKEQ. This CDR3 contains 15 residues.

The table lists this clonotype with a few counts. The CDR3 DNA is TGTGCCAGCAGCCAAGTGGCGCAGGCCTACGAGCAGTACTTC. It codes for CASSQVAQAYEQYF. The chain carries TRBV3-1 and TRBJ2-7, with D uncertain. V was shortened by 1 base and J by 2 bases, with 9 bases between the two germline ends. CDR3 length equals 14 residues. From germline, CDR1 is LGHDT and CDR2 YNNKEL (reference sequence).

The V call is TRBV6-6, the J call TRBJ1-1, with 10 bases identical to TRBD1. The CDR3 sequence is 14 residues long. CDR1 is MNHNY and CDR2 is SVGAGI in the germline V gene (reference sequence). With V trimmed by 4 bases and J by 6 bases, 5 bases remained unmatched. The CDR3 DNA is TGTGCCAGCAGTTTGGGACAGGGGTGGGCTGAAGCTTTCTTT. It specifies CASSLGQGWAEAFF.

The genes are TRBV29-1 and TRBJ2-3; D unclear. This CDR3 is built from 13 residues. Trimming took 1 base from V and 9 from J, leaving 14 bases between them. The germline V gene has CDR1 SQVTM and CDR2 ANQGSEA. CDR3 loop: CSVEVPGVGTQYF. The CDR3 DNA is TGCAGCGTTGAAGTCCCGGGCGTGGGAACGCAGTATTTT.

There are a few counts of this clonotype. The rearrangement uses TRBV7-9 and TRBJ1-2; 9 positions agree with TRBD1. CDR1 is SEHNR, CDR2 FQNEAQ, per germline (reference sequence). CDR3 length equals 14 residues. With V trimmed by 4 bases and J by 3 bases, 3 bases remained unmatched. The CDR3 is CASSSRQGDYGYTF. The CDR3, as DNA: TGTGCCAGCAGCTCCCGACAGGGGGACTATGGCTACACCTTC.

With respect to this clonotype: Its ends do not fully match the called genes, so a read error is possible. This chain joins TRBV7-9 and TRBJ2-7; the match to TRBD1 covers 9 bases. The CDR3 is 18 residues long. The germline V gene has CDR1 SEHNR and CDR2 FQNEAQ (reference sequence). The CDR3 here is CAGSERTPDRGGSYEQYF. Here the CDR3 DNA reads TGTGCCGGCAGCGAAAGAACCCCAGACAGGGGGGGGTCCTACGAGCAGTACTTC.

The chain has TRBV6-5 and TRBJ1-5; weak D call: TRBD1 (5 bases). V was cut by 5 bases and J by 7 bases, with 12 bases left in between. This CDR3 region has 13 residues. Germline lookup yields CDR1 MNHEY and CDR2 SVGAGI. As DNA, the CDR3 is TGTGCCAGCAGTGGGACTCGGGGCCAGCCCCAGCATTTT. It codes for CASSGTRGQPQHF.

In its sample, this clonotype was seen once. This may arise from a read error, as a much more abundant clone is one base away. This sequence joins TRBV20-1 and TRBJ2-7; D may be TRBD1 (5 bases). Germline lookup yields CDR1 DFQATT and CDR2 SNEGSKA (reference sequence). The V gene lost 7 bases and the J gene lost 7 bases, with 20 bases spanning the gap. The CDR3 runs 13 residues. The CDR3 region is CSEGAPNINEQYF. The CDR3 DNA sequence: TGCAGTGAAGGGGCCCCCAATATTAATGAGCAGTACTTC.

This clonotype was found many times. The chain has TRBV5-1 and TRBJ2-7; D gene unclear. Per germline, CDR1 SGHRS and CDR2 YFSETQ. The V end was cut by 0 bases, the J end by 2 bases, with 3 bases between. CDR3 size: 12 residues. CDR3 coding DNA: TGCGCCAGCAGCTTGGATGCCTACGAGCAGTACTTC. Its translation: CASSLDAYEQYF.

The rearrangement joins TRBV6-6 to TRBJ2-3; no firm D call. The CDR3 runs 11 residues. The V and J ends lost 5 bases and 8 bases respectively, with 8 bases between them. Germline lookup yields CDR1 MNHNY and CDR2 SVGAGI (reference sequence). The CDR3 loop is CASSIVGTQYF. The CDR3 nucleotides read TGTGCCAGCAGTATTGTGGGTACGCAGTATTTT.

V and J are TRBV4-3 and TRBJ2-7, with D hard to call. The J call is doubtful: the DNA matches TRBJ2-5 better. CDR3 size: 14 residues. Germline lookup yields CDR1 LGHNA and CDR2 YSLEER. The CDR3 DNA reads TGCGCCAGCAGCCAAGACTCCAGTAGACAGACCCAGTACTTC. Its translation is CASSQDSSRQTQYF.

The chain has TRBV4-3 and TRBJ2-7; maybe TRBD2 (5 bases). The CDR3 is 15 residues long. Per the germline V gene, CDR1 is LGHNA and CDR2 is YSLEER. V lost 1 base, J lost 2 bases, and 12 bases lay in between. CDR3 sequence (DNA): TGCGCCAGCAGCCAAGGAGCAGTAGCGCCCTACGAGCAGTACTTC. Translating it yields CASSQGAVAPYEQYF.

This clonotype was recorded a few times. This chain connects TRBV28 to TRBJ2-7; D is ambiguous. CDR1 MDHEN and CDR2 SYDVKM come from the germline V gene. Trimming shortened V by 3 bases and J by 2 bases, and 8 bases separated the two germline ends. This CDR3 has 13 amino acids. CDR3 amino acids: CASSFWRTYEQYF. CDR3 bases: TGTGCCAGCAGTTTTTGGCGGACCTACGAGCAGTACTTC.

The chain carries TRBV12-3 or TRBV12-4 and TRBJ2-3, with 7 bases that match TRBD2. J lost 5 bases, V lost 6 bases, and 8 bases had no gene match. The CDR3 totals 14 residues. This CDR3 reads CASRPAGAGDTQYF. In DNA form, the CDR3 reads TGTGCCAGCAGGCCGGCGGGAGCAGGAGATACGCAGTATTTT.